These 20 T cell receptor beta chains share one sample of origin, sequenced in a study of blood T cell repertoires in COVID-19. Produced via immunoSEQ multiplex PCR; TCRdb's table is partial and in-frame only. The table has under 300,000 clones, about 90% seen once. The specimen sequenced was PBMCs or T cells enriched from blood (not recorded which). The receptors stem from a human donor in a cohort exposed to, infected with or recovered from COVID-19 (not recorded which). The donor label of this sample is uncertain.

The chain carries TRBV9 and TRBJ2-7; 7 bases are shared with TRBD2. The germline CDR1 and CDR2 sequences are SGDLS and YYNGEE. This CDR3 has 15 residues. V lost 0 bases and J lost 3; bases outside the gene matches: 6. The CDR3: CASSVAAGDFYEQYF. The CDR3 nucleotides are TGTGCCAGCAGCGTAGCGGCGGGGGACTTCTACGAGCAGTACTTC.

The J gene is TRBJ1-2, the V gene TRBV27, with a weak D call TRBD1 (6 bases). V shed 4 bases and J shed 2 bases, with 8 bases lying between them. Per germline, CDR1 MNHEY and CDR2 SMNVEV (reference sequence). CDR3 length: 13 residues. The CDR3 nucleotides read TGTGCCAGCAGTTGGACAGTCAACTATGGCTACACCTTC. It translates to CASSWTVNYGYTF.

This clone was picked up one time. V usage is TRBV2 and J usage is TRBJ2-5; 8 bases are shared with TRBD2. Looked up from germline, CDR1 is SNHLY and CDR2 is FYNNEI. The V gene end was trimmed by 5 bases and the J gene end by 13 bases; junction bases not matched to a gene: 12. The CDR3 runs 13 residues. CDR3 region: CASSQGSGGPWYF. The CDR3 bases are TGTGCCAGCAGTCAGGGGTCGGGGGGGCCGTGGTACTTC.

V is TRBV18 and J is TRBJ2-3; 7 nucleotides agree with TRBD1. CDR1 and CDR2 (germline): KGHSH, LQKENI. CDR3 length: 17 residues. V shed 1 base and J 1 base; nucleotides not matched to a gene: 8. The CDR3 here is CASSPRATTGRTDTQYF. DNA of the CDR3: TGTGCCAGCTCACCACGTGCGACGACAGGGCGCACAGATACGCAGTATTTT.

The rearrangement links TRBV10-3 to TRBJ1-1; possible D gene TRBD1, 5 bases. This CDR3 has 15 amino acids. Germline values: CDR1 ENHRY, CDR2 SYGVKD. V lost 2 bases and J lost 4, with 14 bases in between. CDR3 DNA sequence: TGTGCCATCAGTGAGGCAGGGCGGGGTAGCACTGAAGCTTTCTTT. Translation: CAISEAGRGSTEAFF.

The chain couples TRBV5-4 to TRBJ1-4; no clear D gene. Germline loops: CDR1 SGHNT, CDR2 YYREEE (reference sequence). CDR3 size: 16 residues. V lost 0 bases to trimming and J lost 7 bases, with 16 bases between them. The CDR3 nucleotides read TGTGCCAGCAGCTTGGACCCCCGGAGAGGGAGTGAAAAACTGTTTTTT. It translates to CASSLDPRRGSEKLFF.

This clone is a singleton in its sample. The chain links TRBV7-9 to TRBJ1-2; tentatively, D is TRBD1 (6 bases). CDR1 and CDR2 (germline): SEHNR, FQNEAQ (reference sequence). Trimming took 5 bases from V and 1 from J, leaving 20 bases between them. The CDR3 covers 17 residues. CDR3 residues: CASSLRGFGTFNYGYTF. As DNA, the CDR3 is TGTGCCAGCAGCCTCAGAGGTTTCGGGACATTTAACTATGGCTACACCTTC.

The rearrangement uses TRBV7-5 and TRBJ1-4. TRBV7-5 is designated a pseudogene. The CDR3 spans 20 residues. CDR3 loop: CARSCAEVREGSVMDEKLFF. The DNA for the CDR3 is TGTGCCAGAAGCTGCGCCGAGGTCAGGGAGGGTTCGGTTATGGATGAAAAACTGTTTTTT.

The chain employs TRBV30 and TRBJ2-7; the D gene is possibly TRBD2 (6 bases). Deletions cut 0 bases from V and 5 bases from J, with 14 bases between. This CDR3 is built from 14 residues. Germline loops: CDR1 GTSNPN, CDR2 SVGIG (reference sequence). The CDR3 protein is CAWSVIGGSHEQYF. CDR3 sequence (DNA): TGTGCCTGGAGTGTCATCGGAGGGAGCCACGAGCAGTACTTC. Drawing the rest from reference TRBV30 and TRBJ2-7, the complete variable domain is SQTIHQWPATLVQPVGSPLSLECTVEGTSNPNLYWYRQAAGRGLQLLFYSVGIGQISSEVPQNLSASRPQDRQFILSSKKLLLSDSGFYLCAWSVIGGSHEQYFGPGTRLTVT.

This rearrangement joins TRBV7-7 to TRBJ2-1; 11 bases align to TRBD2. From germline, CDR1 is SSHAT and CDR2 FNYEAQ (reference sequence). This CDR3 region has 17 residues. V shed 4 bases, J shed 8 bases, and the junction held 13 bases outside the gene matches. The DNA for the CDR3 is TGTGCCAGCAGCTCCCGCGGACTAGCGGGCGCGGGAGATGAGCAGTTCTTC. Its protein product is CASSSRGLAGAGDEQFF.

The rearrangement links TRBV19 to TRBJ1-5; tentatively, D is TRBD1 (6 bases). V lost 2 bases and J 0 bases, leaving 17 bases between the germline ends. Germline V gene lookup returns CDR1 LNHDA and CDR2 SQIVND (reference sequence). This CDR3 has 18 residues. In DNA form, the CDR3 reads TGTGCCAGTAGTATAACGAGGGGGAACTTTTATAGCAATCAGCCCCAGCATTTT. Translating it yields CASSITRGNFYSNQPQHF.

This sequence joins TRBV30 and TRBJ1-5; D is ambiguous. The CDR3 extends over 13 amino acids. Trimming removed 4 bases at V and 2 bases at J, with 9 bases between. CDR1 is GTSNPN, CDR2 SVGIG, per germline (reference sequence). CDR3 sequence reads: CAWTRGGNQPQHF. CDR3 DNA sequence: TGTGCCTGGACCCGCGGTGGCAATCAGCCCCAGCATTTT.

This chain uses TRBV4-1 with TRBJ1-5; D unclear. The CDR3 loop spans 16 amino acids. V dropped 0 bases and J dropped 4 bases, with 13 bases sitting between them. CDR1 and CDR2 from the germline V gene are MGHRA and YSYEKL. The CDR3 coding sequence is TGCGCCAGCAGCCAAGAAGGGTTGGGGAGAAATCAGCCCCAGCATTTT. Translation: CASSQEGLGRNQPQHF.

The DNA for the CDR3 is TGTGCCAGCAGCTTGGAATCCTTCTACGAGCAGTACTTC. It codes for CASSLESFYEQYF. This sequence joins TRBV5-6 and TRBJ2-7, with unresolved D. Trimming pared 0 bases from V and 3 bases from J, leaving 7 bases between. CDR3 length equals 13 residues. The germline gives CDR1 SGHDT, CDR2 YYEEEE.

The chain links TRBV27 to TRBJ1-4, with a weak D call TRBD1 (6 bases). CDR1 MNHEY and CDR2 SMNVEV come from the germline V gene (reference sequence). V dropped 5 bases and J dropped 8 bases, with 12 bases sitting between them. The CDR3 consists of 13 residues. The CDR3 sequence is CASSPLRGEKLFF. In DNA form, the CDR3 reads TGTGCCAGCAGTCCACTCAGGGGCGAAAAACTGTTTTTT.

This clone appeared a single time. The chain is built from TRBV30 and TRBJ1-5; D is possibly TRBD1 (6 bases). V lost 0 bases and J 3 bases, leaving 9 bases between the germline ends. This CDR3 has 14 amino acids. CDR1 is GTSNPN and CDR2 is SVGIG in the germline V gene (reference sequence). The CDR3 nucleotides read TGTGCCTGGAGTGTTTGGGGGCTCAATCAGCCCCAGCATTTT. Protein product: CAWSVWGLNQPQHF.

The J gene is TRBJ1-2, the V gene TRBV5-1; a possible D gene is TRBD1 (6 bases). Looked up from germline, CDR1 is SGHRS and CDR2 is YFSETQ. The CDR3 sequence is 16 residues long. The V and J ends lost 4 bases and 8 bases respectively, with 24 bases between them. In DNA, the CDR3 is TGCGCCAGCAGCGGGGAAGGGACACGACTATCATACGGCTACACCTTC. As protein: CASSGEGTRLSYGYTF.

V usage is TRBV6-5 and J usage is TRBJ2-7, with TRBD1 as a possible D gene (6 bases). This CDR3 comprises 15 residues. V dropped 0 bases and J dropped 6 bases, with 15 bases sitting between them. Germline values: CDR1 MNHEY, CDR2 SVGAGI. In DNA form, the CDR3 reads TGTGCCAGCAGTTACTCGAAGGCCAGGGGCAGCGAGCAGTACTTC. Residues: CASSYSKARGSEQYF.

The chain combines TRBV3-1 (or the pseudogene TRBV3-2) with TRBJ2-7, with D possibly matching TRBD1 (5 bases). Germline lookup yields CDR1 LGHDT and CDR2 YNNKEL (reference sequence). The V and J ends lost 4 bases and 0 bases respectively, with 16 bases between them. The CDR3 is made up of 16 amino acids. The CDR3 sequence is CASSPQAPWSSYEQYF. The CDR3 DNA reads as TGTGCCAGCAGCCCACAGGCACCGTGGAGCTCCTACGAGCAGTACTTC.

The gene calls are TRBV2 and TRBJ1-1; maybe TRBD1 (6 bases). Germline V gene sequence: CDR1 SNHLY, CDR2 FYNNEI. CDR3 size: 13 residues. V shed 1 base and J shed 5 bases, with 8 bases lying between them. In DNA form, the CDR3 reads TGTGCCAGCAGTGAAGACAGGGATACTGAAGCTTTCTTT. Its translation is CASSEDRDTEAFF.